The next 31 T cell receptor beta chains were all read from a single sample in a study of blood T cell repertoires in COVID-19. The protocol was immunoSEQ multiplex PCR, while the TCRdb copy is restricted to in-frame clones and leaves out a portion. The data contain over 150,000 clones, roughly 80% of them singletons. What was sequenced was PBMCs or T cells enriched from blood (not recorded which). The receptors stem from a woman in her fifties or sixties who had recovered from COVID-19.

This CDR3 reads CASSVGGSGMNTEAFF. CDR3 bases: TGTGCCAGCAGCGTAGGCGGTAGCGGCATGAACACTGAAGCTTTCTTT. The rearrangement joins TRBV9 to TRBJ1-1; no clear D. Deletions cut 0 bases from V and 0 bases from J, with 12 bases between. The CDR3 length is 16 residues. Looked up from germline, CDR1 is SGDLS and CDR2 is YYNGEE.

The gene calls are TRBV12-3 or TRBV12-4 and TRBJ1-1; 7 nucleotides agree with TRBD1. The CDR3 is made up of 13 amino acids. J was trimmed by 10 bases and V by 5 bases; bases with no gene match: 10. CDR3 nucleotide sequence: TGTGCCAGCAGTCGACCTATCAGGGGGGTAGCTTTCTTT. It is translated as CASSRPIRGVAFF.

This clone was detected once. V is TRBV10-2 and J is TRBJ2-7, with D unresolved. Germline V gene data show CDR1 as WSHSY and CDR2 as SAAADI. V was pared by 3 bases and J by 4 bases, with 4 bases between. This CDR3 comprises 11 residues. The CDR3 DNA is TGCGCCAGCAGTGACCTATACGAGCAGTACTTC. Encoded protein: CASSDLYEQYF.

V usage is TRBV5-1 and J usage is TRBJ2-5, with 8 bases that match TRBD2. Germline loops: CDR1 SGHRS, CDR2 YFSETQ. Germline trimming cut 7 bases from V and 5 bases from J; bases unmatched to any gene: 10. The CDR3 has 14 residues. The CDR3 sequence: CASATPGLGETQYF. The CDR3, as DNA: TGCGCCAGCGCTACTCCGGGACTAGGGGAGACCCAGTACTTC. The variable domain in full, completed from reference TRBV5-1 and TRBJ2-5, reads KAGVTQTPRYLIKTRGQQVTLSCSPISGHRSVSWYQQTPGQGLQFLFEYFSETQRNKGNFPGRFSGRQFSNSRSEMNVSTLELGDSALYLCASATPGLGETQYFGPGTRLLVL.

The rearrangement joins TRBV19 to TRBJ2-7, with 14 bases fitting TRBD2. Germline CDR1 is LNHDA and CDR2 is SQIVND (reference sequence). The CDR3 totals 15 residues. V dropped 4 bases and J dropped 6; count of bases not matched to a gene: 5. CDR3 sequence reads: CASSTLGLAGGEQYF. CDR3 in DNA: TGTGCCAGTAGTACCCTCGGACTAGCGGGAGGCGAGCAGTACTTC.

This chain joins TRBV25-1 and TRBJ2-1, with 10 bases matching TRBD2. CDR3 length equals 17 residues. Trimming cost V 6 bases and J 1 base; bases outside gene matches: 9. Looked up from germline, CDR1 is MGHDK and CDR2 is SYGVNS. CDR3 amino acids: CASSLAGVLGSYNEQFF. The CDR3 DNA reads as TGTGCCAGCAGCCTAGCGGGAGTTCTGGGGTCCTACAATGAGCAGTTCTTC.

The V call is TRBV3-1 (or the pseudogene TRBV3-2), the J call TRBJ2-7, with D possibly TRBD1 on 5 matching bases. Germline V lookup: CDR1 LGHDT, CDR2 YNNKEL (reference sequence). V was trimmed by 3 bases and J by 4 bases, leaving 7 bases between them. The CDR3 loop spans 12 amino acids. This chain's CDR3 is CASSQAGYEQYF. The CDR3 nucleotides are TGTGCCAGCAGCCAGGCAGGGTACGAGCAGTACTTC.

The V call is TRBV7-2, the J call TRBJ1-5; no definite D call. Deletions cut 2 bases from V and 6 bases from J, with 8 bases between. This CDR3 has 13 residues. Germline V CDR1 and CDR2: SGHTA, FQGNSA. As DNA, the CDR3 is TGTGCCAGCAGCTTATATCAGGTTCAGCCCCAGCATTTT. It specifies CASSLYQVQPQHF.

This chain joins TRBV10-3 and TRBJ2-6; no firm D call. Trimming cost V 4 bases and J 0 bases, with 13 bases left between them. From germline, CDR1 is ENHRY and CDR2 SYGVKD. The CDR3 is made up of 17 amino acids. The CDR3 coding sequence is TGTGCCATCAGTGGTACCGATAGCAGCTCTGGGGCCAACGTCCTGACTTTC. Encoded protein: CAISGTDSSSGANVLTF.

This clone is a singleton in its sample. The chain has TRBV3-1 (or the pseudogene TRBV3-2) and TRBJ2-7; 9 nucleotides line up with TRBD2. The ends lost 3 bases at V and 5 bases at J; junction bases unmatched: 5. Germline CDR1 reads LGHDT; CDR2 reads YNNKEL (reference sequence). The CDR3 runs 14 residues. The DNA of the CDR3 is TGTGCCAGCAGCCATCGGCCTAGCGGGAACGAGCAGTACTTC. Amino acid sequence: CASSHRPSGNEQYF.

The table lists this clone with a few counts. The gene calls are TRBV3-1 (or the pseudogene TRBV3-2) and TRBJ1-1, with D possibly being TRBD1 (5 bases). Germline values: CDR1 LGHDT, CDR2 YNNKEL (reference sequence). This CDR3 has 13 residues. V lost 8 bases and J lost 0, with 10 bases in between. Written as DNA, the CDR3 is TGTGCCAGCCTCGACAGCATGAACACTGAAGCTTTCTTT. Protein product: CASLDSMNTEAFF.

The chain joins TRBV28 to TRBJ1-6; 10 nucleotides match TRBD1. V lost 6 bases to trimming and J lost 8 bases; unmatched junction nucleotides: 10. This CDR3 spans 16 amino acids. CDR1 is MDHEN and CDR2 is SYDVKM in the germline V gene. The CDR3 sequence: CASSLTGTGDDSPLHF. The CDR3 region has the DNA TGTGCCAGCAGCTTGACCGGGACAGGGGACGATTCACCCCTCCACTTT.

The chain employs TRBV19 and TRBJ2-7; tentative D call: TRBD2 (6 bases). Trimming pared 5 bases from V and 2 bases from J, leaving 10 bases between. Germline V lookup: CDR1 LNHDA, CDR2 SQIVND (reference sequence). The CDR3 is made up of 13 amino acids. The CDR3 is CASSLSGTYEQYF. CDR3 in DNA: TGTGCCAGTAGTCTTAGCGGAACCTACGAGCAGTACTTC.

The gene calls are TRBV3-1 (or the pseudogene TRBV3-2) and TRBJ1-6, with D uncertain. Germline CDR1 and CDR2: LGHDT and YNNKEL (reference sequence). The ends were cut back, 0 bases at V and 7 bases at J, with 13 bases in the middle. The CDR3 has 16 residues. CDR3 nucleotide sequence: TGTGCCAGCAGCCAAGATCTTGAGGCAGAAAATTCACCCCTCCACTTT. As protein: CASSQDLEAENSPLHF.

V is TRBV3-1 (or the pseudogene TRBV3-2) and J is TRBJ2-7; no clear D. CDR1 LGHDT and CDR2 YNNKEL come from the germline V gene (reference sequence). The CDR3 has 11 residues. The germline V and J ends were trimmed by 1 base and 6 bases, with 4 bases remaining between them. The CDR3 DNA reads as TGTGCCAGCAGCCAAGTGGCCGAGCAGTACTTC. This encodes CASSQVAEQYF.

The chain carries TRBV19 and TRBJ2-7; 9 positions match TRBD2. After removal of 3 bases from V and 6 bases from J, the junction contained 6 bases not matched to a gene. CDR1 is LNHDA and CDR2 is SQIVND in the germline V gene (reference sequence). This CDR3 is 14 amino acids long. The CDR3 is CASSMASGTGEQYF. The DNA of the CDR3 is TGTGCCAGTAGTATGGCTAGCGGGACGGGCGAGCAGTACTTC.

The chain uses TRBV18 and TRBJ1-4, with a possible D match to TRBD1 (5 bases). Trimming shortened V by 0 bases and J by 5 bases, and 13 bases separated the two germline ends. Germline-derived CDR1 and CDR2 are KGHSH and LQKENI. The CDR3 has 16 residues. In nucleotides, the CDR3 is TGTGCCAGCTCACCACCCACCGGGGGGAGAAATGAAAAACTGTTTTTT. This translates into CASSPPTGGRNEKLFF.

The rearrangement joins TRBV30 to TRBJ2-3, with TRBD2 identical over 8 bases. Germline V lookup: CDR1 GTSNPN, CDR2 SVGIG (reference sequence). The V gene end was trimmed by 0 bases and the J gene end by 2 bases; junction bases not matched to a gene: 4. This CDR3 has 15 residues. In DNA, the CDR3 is TGTGCCTGGAGTGTTATAGCGGGACCCACAGATACGCAGTATTTT. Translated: CAWSVIAGPTDTQYF.

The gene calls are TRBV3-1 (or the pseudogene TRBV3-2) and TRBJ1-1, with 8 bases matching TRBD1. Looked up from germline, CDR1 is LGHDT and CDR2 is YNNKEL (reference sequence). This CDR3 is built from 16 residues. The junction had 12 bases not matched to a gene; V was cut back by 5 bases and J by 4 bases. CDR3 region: CASSSFDRGPATEAFF. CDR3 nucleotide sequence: TGTGCCAGCAGCTCCTTTGACAGGGGCCCTGCCACTGAAGCTTTCTTT.

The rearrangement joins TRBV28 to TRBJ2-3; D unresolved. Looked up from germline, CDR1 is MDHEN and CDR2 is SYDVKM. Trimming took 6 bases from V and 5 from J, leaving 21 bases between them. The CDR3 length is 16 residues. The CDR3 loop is CASSHHVGERGDTQYF. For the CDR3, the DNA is TGTGCCAGCAGCCACCACGTCGGCGAAAGAGGAGATACGCAGTATTTT.

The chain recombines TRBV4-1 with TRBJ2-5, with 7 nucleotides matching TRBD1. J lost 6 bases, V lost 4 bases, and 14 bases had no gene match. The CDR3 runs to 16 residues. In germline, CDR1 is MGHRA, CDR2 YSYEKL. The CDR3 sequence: CASSPTSTGVEKTQYF. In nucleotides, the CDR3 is TGCGCCAGCAGCCCCACCTCAACAGGGGTAGAAAAGACCCAGTACTTC.

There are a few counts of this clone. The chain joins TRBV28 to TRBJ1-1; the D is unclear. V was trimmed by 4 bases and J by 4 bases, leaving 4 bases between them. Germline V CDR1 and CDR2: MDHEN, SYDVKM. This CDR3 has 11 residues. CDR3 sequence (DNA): TGTGCCAGCAGTTCTCCCACTGAAGCTTTCTTT. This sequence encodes CASSSPTEAFF. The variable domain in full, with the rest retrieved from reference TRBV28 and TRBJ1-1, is DVKVTQSSRYLVKRTGEKVFLECVQDMDHENMFWYRQDPGLGLRLIYFSYDVKMKEKGDIPEGYSVSREKKERFSLILESASTNQTSMYLCASSSPTEAFFGQGTRLTVV.

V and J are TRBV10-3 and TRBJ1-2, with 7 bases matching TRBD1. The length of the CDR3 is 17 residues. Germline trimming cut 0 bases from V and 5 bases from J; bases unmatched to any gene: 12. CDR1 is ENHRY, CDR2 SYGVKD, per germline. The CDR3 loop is CAISESYYSGTVYGYTF. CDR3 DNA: TGTGCCATCAGTGAGTCGTATTACTCCGGGACAGTTTATGGCTACACCTTC.

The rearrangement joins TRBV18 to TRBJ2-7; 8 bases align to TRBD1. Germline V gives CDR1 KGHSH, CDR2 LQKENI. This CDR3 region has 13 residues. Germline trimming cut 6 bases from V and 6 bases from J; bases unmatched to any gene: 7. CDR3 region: CASSGQGGGEQYF. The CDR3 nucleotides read TGTGCCAGCTCCGGACAGGGTGGGGGCGAGCAGTACTTC.

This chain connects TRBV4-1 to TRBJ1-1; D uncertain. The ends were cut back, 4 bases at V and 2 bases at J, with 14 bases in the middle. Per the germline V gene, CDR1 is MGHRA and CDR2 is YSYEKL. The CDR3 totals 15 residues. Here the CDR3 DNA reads TGCGCCAGCAGCCCCCAACCGGGATCAAACACTGAAGCTTTCTTT. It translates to CASSPQPGSNTEAFF.

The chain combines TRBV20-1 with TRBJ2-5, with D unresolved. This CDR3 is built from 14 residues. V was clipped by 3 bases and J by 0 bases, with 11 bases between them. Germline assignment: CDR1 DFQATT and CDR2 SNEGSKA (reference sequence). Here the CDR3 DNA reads TGCAGTGCTAGTTCCAGGTCGTACCAAGAGACCCAGTACTTC. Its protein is CSASSRSYQETQYF.

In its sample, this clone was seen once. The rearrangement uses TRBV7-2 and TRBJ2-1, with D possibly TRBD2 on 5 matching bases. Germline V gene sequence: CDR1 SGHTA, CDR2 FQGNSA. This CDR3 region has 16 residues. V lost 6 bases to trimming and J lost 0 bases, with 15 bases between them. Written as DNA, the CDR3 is TGTGCCAGCAGTAGGTGGGAGAGAAGCTCCTACAATGAGCAGTTCTTC. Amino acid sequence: CASSRWERSSYNEQFF.

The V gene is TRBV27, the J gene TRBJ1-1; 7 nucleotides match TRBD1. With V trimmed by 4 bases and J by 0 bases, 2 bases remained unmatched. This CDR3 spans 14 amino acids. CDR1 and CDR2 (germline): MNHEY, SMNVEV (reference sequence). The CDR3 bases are TGTGCCAGCAGTTGGGGACAGATGAACACTGAAGCTTTCTTT. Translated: CASSWGQMNTEAFF.

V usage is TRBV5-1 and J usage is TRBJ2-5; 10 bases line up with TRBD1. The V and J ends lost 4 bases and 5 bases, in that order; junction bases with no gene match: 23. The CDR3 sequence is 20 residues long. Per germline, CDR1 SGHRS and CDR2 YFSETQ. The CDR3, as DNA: TGCGCCAGCAGCGGCCCCCGAGACAGGGGGCGCGGGGGCCCTGGGGAGACCCAGTACTTC. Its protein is CASSGPRDRGRGGPGETQYF.

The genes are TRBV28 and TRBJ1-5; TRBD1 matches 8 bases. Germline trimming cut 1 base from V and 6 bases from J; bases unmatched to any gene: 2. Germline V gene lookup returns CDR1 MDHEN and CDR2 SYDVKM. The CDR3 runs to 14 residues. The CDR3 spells CASSLFRGLQPQHF. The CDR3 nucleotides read TGTGCCAGCAGTTTATTCAGGGGGCTTCAGCCCCAGCATTTT.

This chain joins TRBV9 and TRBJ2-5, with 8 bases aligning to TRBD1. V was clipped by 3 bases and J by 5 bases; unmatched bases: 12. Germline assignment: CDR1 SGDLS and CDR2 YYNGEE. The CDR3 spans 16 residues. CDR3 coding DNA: TGTGCCAGCAGCGCCCCCTCGGGACAGGATACGGAGACCCAGTACTTC. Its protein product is CASSAPSGQDTETQYF.